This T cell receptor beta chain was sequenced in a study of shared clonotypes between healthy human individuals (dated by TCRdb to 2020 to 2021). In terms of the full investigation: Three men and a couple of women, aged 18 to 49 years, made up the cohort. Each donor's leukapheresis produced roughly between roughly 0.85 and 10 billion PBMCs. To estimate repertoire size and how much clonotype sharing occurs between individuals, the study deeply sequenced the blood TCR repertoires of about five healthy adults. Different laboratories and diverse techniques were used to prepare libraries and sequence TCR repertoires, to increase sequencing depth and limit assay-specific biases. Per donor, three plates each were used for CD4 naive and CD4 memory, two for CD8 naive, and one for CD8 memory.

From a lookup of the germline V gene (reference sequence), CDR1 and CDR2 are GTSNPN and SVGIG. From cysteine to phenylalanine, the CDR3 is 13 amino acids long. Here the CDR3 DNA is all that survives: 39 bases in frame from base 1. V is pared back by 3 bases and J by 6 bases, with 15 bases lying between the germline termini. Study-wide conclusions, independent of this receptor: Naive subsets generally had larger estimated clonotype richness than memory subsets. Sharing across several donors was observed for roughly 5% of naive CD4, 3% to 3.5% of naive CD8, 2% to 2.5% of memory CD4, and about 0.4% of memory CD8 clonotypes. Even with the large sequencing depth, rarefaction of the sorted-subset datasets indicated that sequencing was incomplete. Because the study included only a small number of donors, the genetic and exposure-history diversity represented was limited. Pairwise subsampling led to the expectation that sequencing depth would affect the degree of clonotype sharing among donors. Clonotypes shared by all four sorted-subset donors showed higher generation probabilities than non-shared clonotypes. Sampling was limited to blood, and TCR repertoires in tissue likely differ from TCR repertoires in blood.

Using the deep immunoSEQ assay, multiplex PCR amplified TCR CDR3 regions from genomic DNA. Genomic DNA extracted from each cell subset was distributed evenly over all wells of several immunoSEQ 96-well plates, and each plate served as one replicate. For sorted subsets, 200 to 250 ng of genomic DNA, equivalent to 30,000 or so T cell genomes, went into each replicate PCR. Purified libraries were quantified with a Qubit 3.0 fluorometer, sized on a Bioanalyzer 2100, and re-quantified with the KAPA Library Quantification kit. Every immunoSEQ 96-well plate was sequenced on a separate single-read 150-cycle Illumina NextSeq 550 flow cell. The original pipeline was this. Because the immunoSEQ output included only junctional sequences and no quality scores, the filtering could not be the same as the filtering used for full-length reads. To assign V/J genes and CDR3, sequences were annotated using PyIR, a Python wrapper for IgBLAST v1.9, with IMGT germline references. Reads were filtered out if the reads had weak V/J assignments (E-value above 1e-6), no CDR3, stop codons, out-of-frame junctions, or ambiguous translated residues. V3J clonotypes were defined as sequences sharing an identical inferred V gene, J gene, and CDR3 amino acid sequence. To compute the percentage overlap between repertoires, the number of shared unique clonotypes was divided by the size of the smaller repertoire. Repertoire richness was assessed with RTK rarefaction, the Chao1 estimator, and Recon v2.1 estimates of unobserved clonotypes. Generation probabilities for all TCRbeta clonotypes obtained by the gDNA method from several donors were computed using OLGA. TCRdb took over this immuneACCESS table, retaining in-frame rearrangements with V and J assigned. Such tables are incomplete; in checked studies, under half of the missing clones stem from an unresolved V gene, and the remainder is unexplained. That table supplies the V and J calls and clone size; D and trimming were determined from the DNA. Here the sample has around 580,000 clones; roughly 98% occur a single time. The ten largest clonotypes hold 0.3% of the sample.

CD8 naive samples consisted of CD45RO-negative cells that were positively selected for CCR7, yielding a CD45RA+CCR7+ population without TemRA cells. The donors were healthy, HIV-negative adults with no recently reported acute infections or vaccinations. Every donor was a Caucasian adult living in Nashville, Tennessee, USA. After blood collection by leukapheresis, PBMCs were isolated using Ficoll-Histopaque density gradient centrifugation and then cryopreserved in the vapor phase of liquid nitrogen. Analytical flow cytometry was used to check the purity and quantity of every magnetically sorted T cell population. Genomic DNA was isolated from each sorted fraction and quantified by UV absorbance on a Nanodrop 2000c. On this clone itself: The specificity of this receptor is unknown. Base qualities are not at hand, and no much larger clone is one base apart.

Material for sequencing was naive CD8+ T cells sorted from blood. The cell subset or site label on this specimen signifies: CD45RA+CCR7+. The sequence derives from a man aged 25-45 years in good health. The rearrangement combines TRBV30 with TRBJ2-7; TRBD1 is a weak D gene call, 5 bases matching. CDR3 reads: CAWRDPRAFEQYF. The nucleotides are TGTGCCTGGAGGGACCCCAGGGCTTTCGAGCAGTACTTC.